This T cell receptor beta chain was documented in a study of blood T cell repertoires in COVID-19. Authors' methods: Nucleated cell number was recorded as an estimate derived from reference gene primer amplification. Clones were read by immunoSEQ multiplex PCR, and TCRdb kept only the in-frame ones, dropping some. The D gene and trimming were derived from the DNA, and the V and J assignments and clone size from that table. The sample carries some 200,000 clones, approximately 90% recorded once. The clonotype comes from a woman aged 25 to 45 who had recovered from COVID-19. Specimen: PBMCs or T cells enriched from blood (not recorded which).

The CDR3 is CASSHGTVQETQYF. The CDR3 coding sequence is TGTGCCAGCAGCCACGGGACAGTACAAGAGACCCAGTACTTC. This chain links TRBV5-8 with TRBJ2-5; 7 nucleotides line up with TRBD1. With V trimmed by 4 bases and J by 2 bases, 5 bases remained unmatched. CDR3 length equals 14 residues. The germline V gene encodes CDR1 SGHTS and CDR2 YDEGEE.